A single TCR beta chain is shown here with its context. Its antigen remains unidentified. The sample holds no much larger clone one base away, and base qualities are not on file. The CDR3 runs 15 residues from the cysteine to the phenylalanine. Only the CDR3 portion is preserved as DNA: 45 bases, with reading frame beginning at the first base. Trimming removed 3 bases from V and 8 bases from J; the gene matches leave 9 bases unexplained. In the germline V gene, CDR1 corresponds to SGHRS and CDR2 to YFSETQ. The receptor library was made with the immunoSEQ multiplex PCR assay. The multiplex PCR relied on a mix of 60 forward primers for TCR Vbeta segments and 13 reverse primers for TCR Jbeta segments. Amplification of the CDR3 region of rearranged TCR beta genes was performed with a multiplex PCR assay on genomic DNA. The amplified TCR beta libraries were sequenced on the Illumina HiSeq System as 87-base-pair reads. Concerning the study's data processing: Across the 670 or so repertoires, a later analysis counted roughly 84 million unique TCR beta chains, around 10 million of which were shared by at least two donors. A nearest-neighbor algorithm error-corrected the raw reads and collapsed the reads into unique sequences, merging closely related sequences to remove PCR and sequencing errors. CDR3 sequences were aligned to IMGT reference sequences to assign V, D and J gene segments. For a sequence to be retained, a match of at least six nucleotides to both a V gene segment and a J gene segment was required. Rearrangements were classified as productive when the CDR3 lacked stop codons and remained in frame with V and J, and all other rearrangements were classified as non-productive. CDR3 was defined by IMGT convention, running from the second conserved V-encoded cysteine to the conserved J-encoded phenylalanine. In an earlier analysis of around 540 of the donors, sequences lacking an unambiguous match to a single V gene segment were excluded. In an earlier analysis of about 590 of the donors, a V segment was called functional when productive rearrangements were above 56.7%, and segregating when the standard deviation between donors exceeded 5%. A statistical classification framework was built for diagnosing cytomegalovirus status from the catalog of TCR beta chain sequences. A later analysis assigned V and J genes by comparing TCR nucleotide sequences with IMGT/GENE-DB human TR gene sequences. The TCRdist pipeline was used in a later analysis to assign CDR3 sequences and most-parsimonious VDJ recombination scenarios. A later analysis defined each TCR beta chain by its CDR3 amino acid sequence plus V-gene family, and excluded reads lacking a unique V-gene family. In a later analysis, several hundred highly shared, low-generation-probability nucleotide sequences were removed to address suspected cross-contamination and a sequencing artifact. In a later analysis, a clonal expansion index was calculated for each public chain from normalized within-repertoire ranks of inferred template counts. A later analysis computed generation probabilities with a VDJ recombination model fitted to out-of-frame rearrangements, and checked the results against IGoR. Hypergeometric tests were used in a later analysis to score TCR-TCR, TCR-HLA and TCR-CMV co-occurrence, with a repertoire-size bias correction applied to the TCR pairs. A later analysis estimated false discovery rates by permuting HLA or CMV assignments 20 times. A later analysis grouped co-occurring TCRs with DBSCAN, adding TCRdist sequence similarity when clustering within HLA-allele-positive subsets. Repertoires with fewer than 30,000 or more than 120,000 public chains, plus five repertoires with anomalous nucleotide sharing, were excluded from co-occurrence clustering. TCRdb holds this immuneACCESS table with in-frame rearrangements only. Some clones are missing; in checked studies, unresolved V genes explain under half, and the rest has no known cause. V, J and clone size were drawn from that table, and D and trimming were deduced from the DNA. In all, the sample holds about 160,000 clones, and 75% to 80% of those were seen once. Approximately 3.1% of the sample rests with the top ten.

The cohort consisted of 600 to 750 healthy bone marrow donors. All cohort members were sampled while nominally healthy, although unrecorded immune exposures were likely present. The donor tested CMV seronegative and was one of the 352 seronegative cohort members. A peripheral blood sample was collected from each donor, and TCR beta sequencing was performed on peripheral blood mononuclear cells. The Qiagen DNeasy Blood Extraction Kit was used to extract genomic DNA from the blood cell samples. The record originates from a study of cytomegalovirus exposure and HLA in healthy donors (dated by TCRdb to 2017 to 2019). Study-wide context: An earlier analysis of some 600 of the donors reported about 280 Gb of sequence data and some 110 million unique TCR beta sequences obtained from around 170 million T cells. Roughly 300 gigabases of sequencing data and around 85 million unique TCR sequences made up an early release that covered approximately 650 HLA-typed donors. Of the roughly 390 genotyped donors, over 80% were placed in the genetic ancestry cluster associated with self-reported Caucasian donors. The aim of the study was to test whether cataloging public T cell receptors could identify signatures of past pathogen exposure. The study profiled the T cell repertoires of hundreds of subjects by immunosequencing and related them to cytomegalovirus serostatus. Besides the first cohort of 550 to 750 subjects, a separate validation cohort made up of roughly 120 different subjects was used. The study combined high-throughput TCR immunosequencing, statistical association of individual TCRs with disease status, and machine learning to predict cytomegalovirus infection status. To study patterns of TCR occurrence, a later analysis re-analyzed previously published TCR beta repertoires from 600 to 750 donors and added high-resolution HLA genotyping. Rather than drawing on any new phenotypic data, the later analysis identified candidate immune exposures from TCR beta sequences and the way those sequences occurred across donors. In an earlier analysis of more than 550 of the donors, high-throughput TCR beta sequencing was used to judge whether each TCR beta V gene segment behaved as functional or pseudogenic. Donor age, sex, ethnicity and CMV serostatus were compiled alongside the repertoire data. A later genetic analysis used genome-wide SNP genotypes for about 60% of the roughly 700 donors, treating that subset as a discovery cohort. Every repertoire in the discovery cohort had been generated on one and the same sequencing platform. HLA typing covered class I and class II loci at four-digit resolution. The number of typed donors differed by locus: about 620-640 for A, B, C, DRB1 and DQB1; 522 for DQA1; some 590 for DPA1; and about 450 for DPB1. Roughly 5 DR-DQ haplotypes were handled as single units for association and clustering, since linkage in the cohort was strong. On average, around 240,000 unique TCR beta nucleotide sequences were sequenced per donor among fewer than 500 genotyped donors of the cohort, with roughly a sixth of those sequences being non-productive. General study outcomes and caveats: The sequencing pipeline was judged likely to have produced a cluster of highly shared sequence variants as a technical artifact. Linkage disequilibrium might explain the correlated functional status among segregating V segments, but an unknown experimental factor could not be ruled out. Immune exposure information for the cohort was limited to CMV serostatus. In a later genetic analysis, fewer N-insertions in productive TCRs were reported among donors in an Asian-associated ancestry cluster than the roughly 700-donor mean. A few of the identified cytomegalovirus-associated TCR beta chains were confirmed in vitro to be specific for cytomegalovirus antigens. Because the 87-base-pair reads could not distinguish some IMGT-functional V segments, including TRBV6-2 and TRBV6-3, those segments were excluded. Broadly in line with IMGT annotations, most TCR beta V segments showed up in productive rearrangements about 87% or about 30% of the time in an earlier analysis of around 550 of the donors. Because HLA typing was missing for some donors at each locus, association tests included only the typed subset. Presence/absence analyses assumed roughly uniform sequencing depth across donors, an assumption that may not hold. The authors suggested that the approach could potentially be extended to other disease states and immunological phenotypes. Several of the top co-occurrence clusters appeared to be linked to parvovirus B19, influenza, CMV and Epstein-Barr virus, according to a later analysis. Across donors, most TCR sequences were observed very rarely, whereas some public TCRs were present in many individuals. The earlier analysis of 587 of the donors excluded roughly 17 rarely observed V segments, including chromosome 9 orphons, because counts were too low. In the study, 150 to 200 TCR beta chains were listed as associated with cytomegalovirus. In both the original and validation cohorts, the classifier was reported to diagnose cytomegalovirus status with high specificity and sensitivity. At a false discovery rate of 0.05, a later analysis linked under 20,000 TCR beta sequences to specific HLA alleles. This cohort had only TCR beta chains sequenced, and the lack of alpha or paired-chain data limited which features could be detected. When HLA alleles, especially DR and DQ, strongly co-occurred, attributing TCR associations to individual alleles was difficult. A later genetic analysis associated a missense DCLRE1C variant with V-gene and J-gene trimming of TCR beta chains, and an independent cohort replicated the association. A further reported finding was that TCR beta sequences accurately predicted the HLA-A and HLA-B alleles for most subjects in the first cohort. Most CMV-associated TCR beta chains appeared to be HLA-restricted in a later analysis, and the HLA associations seemed to be driven largely by CMV exposure. A later analysis found that TCR association rates varied across HLA loci, with DRB1 alleles showing the most associated TCRs and HLA-C alleles the fewest. In a later analysis, HLA-associated TCR beta chains showed more clonal expansion and lower generation probabilities than non-associated chains that were equally common.

The sequencing input was PBMCs. The rearranged chain carries TRBV5-1 and TRBJ2-1; TRBD1 aligns with 9 central bases. This TCR was recovered from a woman aged 40-49 years in good health and CMV-seronegative. The CDR3 protein sequence reads: CASSSSGTGHHEQFF. The nucleotide sequence is given as TGCGCCAGCAGCTCCTCCGGGACAGGGCACCATGAGCAGTTCTTC.